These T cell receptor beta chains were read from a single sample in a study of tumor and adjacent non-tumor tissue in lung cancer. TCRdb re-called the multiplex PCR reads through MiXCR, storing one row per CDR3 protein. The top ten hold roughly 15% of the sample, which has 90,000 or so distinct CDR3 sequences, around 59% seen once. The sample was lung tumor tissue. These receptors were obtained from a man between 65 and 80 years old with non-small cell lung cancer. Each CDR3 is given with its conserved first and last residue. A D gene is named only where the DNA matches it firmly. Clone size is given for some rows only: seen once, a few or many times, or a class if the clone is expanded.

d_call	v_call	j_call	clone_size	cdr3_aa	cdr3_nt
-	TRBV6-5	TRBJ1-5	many	CASRPRTGMGNQPQHF	TGTGCCAGCAGGCCCCGAACAGGGATGGGCAATCAGCCCCAGCATTTT
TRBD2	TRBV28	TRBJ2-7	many	CASVLAGDYEQYF	TGTGCCAGCGTCCTAGCGGGAGACTACGAGCAGTACTTC
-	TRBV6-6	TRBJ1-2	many	CASSYRGQYGYTF	TGTGCCAGCAGTTACAGGGGCCAATATGGCTACACCTTC
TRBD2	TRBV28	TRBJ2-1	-	CATSGGGSGRVHEQFF	TGTGCCACCTCCGGAGGGGGGAGCGGGAGGGTCCATGAGCAGTTCTTC
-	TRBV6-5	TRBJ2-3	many	CASSDAGHGGTDTQYF	TGTGCCAGCAGTGACGCGGGACATGGGGGCACAGATACGCAGTATTTT
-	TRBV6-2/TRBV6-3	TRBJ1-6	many	CASSWSGGSPLHF	TGTGCCAGCAGTTGGAGCGGGGGTTCACCCCTCCACTTT
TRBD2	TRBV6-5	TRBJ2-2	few	CASRPSGTNTGELFF	TGTGCCAGCCGACCTAGCGGGACGAACACCGGGGAGCTGTTTTTT
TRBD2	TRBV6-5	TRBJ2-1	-	CASSSRLAVYNEQFF	TGTGCCAGCAGCTCAAGACTAGCCGTGTACAATGAGCAGTTCTTC
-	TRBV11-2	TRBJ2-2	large	CASSPLGPRGELFF	TGTGCCAGCAGCCCACTGGGACCACGCGGGGAGCTGTTTTTT
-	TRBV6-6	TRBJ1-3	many	CASCRNAGAGNTIYF	TGTGCCAGCTGCCGTAATGCAGGGGCTGGAAACACCATATATTTT
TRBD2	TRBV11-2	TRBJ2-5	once	CTSSFLTGGRETQYF	TGTACCAGCAGCTTTCTAACGGGGGGGCGAGAGACCCAGTACTTC
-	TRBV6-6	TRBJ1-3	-	CASNPGLREGNTAYF	TGTGCCAGCAATCCGGGACTTCGCGAGGGAAACACCGCATATTTT
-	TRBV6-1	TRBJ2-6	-	CASSAEDSSEANVLVF	TGTGCCAGCAGTGCCGAGGACAGCTCTGAGGCCAACGTCCTGGTTTTC
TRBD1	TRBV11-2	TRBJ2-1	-	CASSSHDRGRNDEQFF	TGTGCCAGCAGCTCCCACGACAGGGGGAGGAACGATGAGCAGTTCTTC
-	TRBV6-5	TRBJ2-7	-	CASSYSCDQYF	TGTGCCAGCAGTTACTCCTGCGACCAGTACTTC
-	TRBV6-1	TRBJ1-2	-	CTSTGAKTVRDGYTF	TGTACCAGTACCGGGGCGAAGACGGTACGAGATGGCTACACCTTC
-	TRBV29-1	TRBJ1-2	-	CSLAPSNYGYTF	TGTAGCTTAGCCCCCTCTAACTATGGCTACACCTTC
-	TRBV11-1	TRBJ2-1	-	CARSPRDRTYNEQFF	TGTGCCAGGAGCCCCCGGGACCGGACCTACAATGAGCAGTTCTTC
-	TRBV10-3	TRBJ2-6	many	CAIRSTQAGANVLTF	TGTGCCATCAGATCTACCCAGGCTGGGGCCAACGTCCTGACTTTC
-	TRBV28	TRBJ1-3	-	CASTLLNSGNTIYF	TGTGCCAGCACGCTCCTGAACTCTGGAAACACCATATATTTT
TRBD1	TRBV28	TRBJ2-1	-	CASGPGTGGNEQFF	TGTGCCAGCGGTCCCGGGACAGGGGGCAATGAGCAGTTCTTC
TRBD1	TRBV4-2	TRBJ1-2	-	CTSSQGRDRGYGYTF	TGTACCAGCAGCCAAGGGAGGGACAGGGGTTATGGCTACACATTC
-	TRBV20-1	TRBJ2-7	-	CNARVTAYEQYF	TGCAATGCCCGGGTCACTGCCTACGAGCAGTATTTC
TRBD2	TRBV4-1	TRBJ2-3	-	CSSSQGLAVDTKYF	TGCTCCAGCAGCCAAGGCCTAGCGGTAGATACGAAGTATTTT
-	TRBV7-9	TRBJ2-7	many	CASSLEGQAAEQYF	TGTGCCAGCAGCTTAGAGGGCCAGGCCGCCGAGCAGTACTTC
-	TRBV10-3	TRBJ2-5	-	CAISRGTKDVETQHF	TGTGCCATCAGCCGGGGGACAAAAGATGTGGAGACCCAGCACTTC
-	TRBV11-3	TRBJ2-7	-	CVSSLDGWSEQCF	TGTGTCAGCAGCTTGGATGGCTGGTCGGAGCAGTGCTTC
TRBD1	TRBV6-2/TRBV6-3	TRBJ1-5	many	CASSWDRSQPQHF	TGTGCCAGCAGTTGGGACAGGAGTCAGCCCCAGCATTTT
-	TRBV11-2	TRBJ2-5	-	CASSLEGRQVTQYF	TGTGCCAGCAGCTTAGAAGGGCGCCAAGTGACCCAGTACTTC
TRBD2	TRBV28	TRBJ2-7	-	CASSSSGSVNEQYF	TGTGCCAGCAGTTCCAGCGGGAGCGTCAACGAGCAGTACTTC
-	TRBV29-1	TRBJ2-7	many	CSVERLRGEQYF	TGCAGCGTTGAAAGGCTACGGGGCGAGCAGTACTTC
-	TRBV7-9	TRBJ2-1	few	CASSLLGGTRPGPRTYNEQFF	TGTGCCAGCAGCTTACTTGGTGGGACCAGGCCAGGTCCGAGAACCTACAATGAGCAGTTCTTC
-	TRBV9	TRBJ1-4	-	CASSVVAGESNEKLFF	TGTGCCAGCAGCGTAGTGGCCGGGGAATCTAATGAAAAACTGTTTTTT
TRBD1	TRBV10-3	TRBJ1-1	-	CAVGRTGRDTEAFF	TGTGCCGTCGGCCGGACAGGGAGGGACACTGAAGCTTTCTTT
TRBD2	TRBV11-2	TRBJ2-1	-	CASSFSGAGLAGRGTEQFF	TGTGCCAGCAGCTTTTCAGGTGCAGGACTAGCGGGGAGGGGGACTGAGCAGTTCTTC
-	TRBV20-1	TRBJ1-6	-	CSARAAYNSPLHF	TGCAGTGCTAGGGCCGCCTATAATTCACCCCTCCACTTT
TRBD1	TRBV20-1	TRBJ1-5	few	CSARATGGGQPQHF	TGCAGTGCTAGAGCGACAGGGGGAGGACAGCCCCAGCATTTT
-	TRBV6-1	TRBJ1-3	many	CASSDLGKQPNTIYF	TGTGCCAGCAGTGACCTAGGGAAGCAGCCAAACACCATATATTTT
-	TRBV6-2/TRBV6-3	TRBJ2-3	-	CASMTRASGAQDTQYF	TGTGCCAGCATGACCAGGGCCTCCGGGGCACAGGATACGCAGTATTTT
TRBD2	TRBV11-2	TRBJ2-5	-	CASRAPPGGNQETQYF	TGTGCCAGCAGGGCCCCCCCCGGGGGGAACCAAGAGACCCAGTATTTC
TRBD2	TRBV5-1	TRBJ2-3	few	CASSLNLAGGPVSTDTQYF	TGCGCCAGCAGCTTGAACCTAGCGGGGGGGCCCGTAAGCACAGATACGCAGTATTTT
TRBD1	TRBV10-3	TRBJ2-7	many	CAISPQGATYEQYF	TGTGCCATCAGTCCACAGGGGGCCACCTACGAGCAGTACTTC
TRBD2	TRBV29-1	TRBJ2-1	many	CSVEPGGRALNEQFF	TGCAGCGTTGAACCCGGCGGGAGGGCCCTCAATGAGCAGTTCTTC
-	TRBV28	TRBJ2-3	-	CASSLQRNTQYF	TGTGCCAGCAGTTTACAAAGGAATACGCAGTATTTT
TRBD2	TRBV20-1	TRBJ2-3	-	CSASPSGGGYETDTQYF	TGCAGTGCTAGCCCTAGCGGGGGGGGATACGAGACAGATACGCAGTATTTT
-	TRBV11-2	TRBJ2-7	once	CASSLRDRDDEQYF	TGTGCCAGCAGCTTGCGGGATAGGGACGACGAGCAGTACTTC
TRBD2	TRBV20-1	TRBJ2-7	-	CSARLAAGYEQYF	TGCAGTGCTCGACTAGCGGCCGGTTACGAGCAGTACTTC
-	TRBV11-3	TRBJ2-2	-	CASGNTHTGELFF	TGTGCCAGCGGGAATACGCACACCGGGGAGCTGTTTTTT
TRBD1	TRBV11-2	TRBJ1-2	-	CASSPTGAGYGYTF	TGTGCCAGCAGTCCGACAGGGGCGGGCTATGGTTACACCTTC
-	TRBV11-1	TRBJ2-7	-	CTSSYSKVGFSYF	TGTACCAGCAGCTACTCCAAAGTGGGGTTTTCATACTTC
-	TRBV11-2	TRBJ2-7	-	CASSHRTEPYEQHF	TGTGCCAGCAGCCATAGGACAGAACCCTACGAGCAGCACTTC
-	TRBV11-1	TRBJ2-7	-	CVSSLRRRISYEQYF	TGTGTCAGCAGCCTAAGAAGACGTATCTCCTACGAGCAGTACTTC
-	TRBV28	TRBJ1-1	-	CVSSVPGWENTEAFF	TGTGTCAGCAGCGTCCCCGGATGGGAGAACACCGAAGCTTTCTTT